The T cell receptor beta chain under discussion was sequenced for a study of T cells after yellow fever vaccination. TCRdb re-called the 5' RACE reads through MiXCR, storing one row per CDR3 protein. In the table there are some 420,000 distinct CDR3 sequences, approximately 19% of which are singletons. This CDR3 is 15 amino acids long. After removal of 5 bases from V and 8 bases from J, the junction contained 13 bases not matched to a gene. The TCR originated in a man between 18 and 35 years old who received the YFV17D yellow fever vaccine. The rearrangement links TRBV12-3 or TRBV12-4 to TRBJ1-2; the match to TRBD1 covers 8 bases. Material: PBMCs, obtained before the yellow fever booster vaccination. CDR3 sequence reads: CASSPLGTGRLGYTF. In nucleotides, the CDR3 is TGTGCCAGCAGTCCCCTCGGGACAGGTCGCTTAGGCTACACCTTC.